This TCR beta chain was identified in a study of PD-L1 blockade in urothelial cancer. Findings of the study overall: At the 3-week point, tumor-associated blood clones expanded more in durable-benefit patients.

CDR3 size: 15 residues. Per germline, CDR1 MDHEN and CDR2 SYDVKM. Trimming removed 4 bases from V and 6 bases from J; junction bases left unmatched: 6. The time point: pretreatment peripheral blood. The diagnosis in patients was locally advanced or metastatic urothelial carcinoma. To note about this clone: The antigen is not known.

Generated by immunoSEQ multiplex PCR, the TCRdb table keeps only in-frame clones and is missing some. The table has approximately 63,000 clones, 81% seen once. The sequence was obtained from a man aged 65 to 85 with urothelial cancer. The chain is built from TRBV28 and TRBJ2-1, with 10 bases fitting TRBD2. This specimen consisted of PBMCs, obtained around atezolizumab (anti-PD-L1) treatment. The CDR3 is CASSSGASGSNEQFF. The CDR3, as DNA: TGTGCCAGCAGTTCCGGGGCTAGCGGGAGCAATGAGCAGTTCTTC.